The 8 T cell receptor beta chains in this list originate from one sample, sequenced in a study of graft-versus-host responses after intestinal transplantation. Assay used: immunoSEQ multiplex PCR; TCRdb lists only in-frame clones, some missing. The sample shows around 100,000 clones, 85% to 95% of them seen only once. Their recognized antigens are unknown. Sequenced here: unstimulated CD8+ T cells sorted from spleen or lymph node cells, sampled before transplant. The origin of the receptors is a human donor who was the organ donor for an intestinal transplant.

This chain joins TRBV4-1 and TRBJ2-5, with D perhaps being TRBD1 or TRBD2 (5 bases each). The V gene lost 2 bases and the J gene lost 5 bases, with 15 bases spanning the gap. The CDR3 sequence is 15 residues long. Germline lookup yields CDR1 MGHRA and CDR2 YSYEKL. This CDR3 is CASSQYDQGVETQYF. CDR3 sequence (DNA): TGCGCCAGCAGCCAATATGACCAGGGAGTCGAGACCCAGTACTTC.

The CDR3 DNA is TGTGCCAGCAGCTCCCCCTGGGGGACCGGGGAGCTGTTTTTT. Translated: CASSSPWGTGELFF. This chain links TRBV9 with TRBJ2-2; D may correspond to TRBD1 or TRBD2 (5 bases each). The CDR3 consists of 14 residues. From germline, CDR1 is SGDLS and CDR2 YYNGEE. The V end was cut by 4 bases, the J end by 5 bases, with 12 bases between.

This clone was found a few times. The J gene is TRBJ2-6, the V gene TRBV27; D gene unclear. This CDR3 contains 15 residues. The V and J ends lost 2 bases and 0 bases respectively, with 5 bases between them. The germline gives CDR1 MNHEY, CDR2 SMNVEV (reference sequence). The CDR3, as DNA: TGTGCCAGCAGTTTAAGTGGCTCTGGGGCCAACGTCCTGACTTTC. This gives the protein CASSLSGSGANVLTF.

The rearrangement uses TRBV15 and TRBJ2-2, with 10 bases fitting TRBD2. In germline, CDR1 is LNHNV, CDR2 YYDKDF (reference sequence). The V and J ends lost 0 bases and 5 bases, in that order; junction bases with no gene match: 6. The CDR3 has 17 amino acids. The CDR3 is CATSRDRVTSGTGELFF. For the CDR3, the DNA is TGTGCCACCAGCAGAGATCGAGTGACTAGCGGGACCGGGGAGCTGTTTTTT.

The rearrangement links TRBV4-1 to TRBJ2-3; 10 nucleotides agree with TRBD2. Germline V gives CDR1 MGHRA, CDR2 YSYEKL. The CDR3 length is 22 residues. After removal of 0 bases from V and 4 bases from J, the junction contained 22 bases not matched to a gene. CDR3 sequence (DNA): TGCGCCAGCAGCCAAGATATGATTGGGACTAGCGTATCACTGAGGCATTCAGATACGCAGTATTTT. It specifies CASSQDMIGTSVSLRHSDTQYF.

The chain carries TRBV14 and TRBJ2-7; D not resolved. The germline gives CDR1 SGHDN, CDR2 FVKESK. The CDR3 is made up of 15 amino acids. Trimming took 1 base from V and 7 from J, leaving 17 bases between them. CDR3 DNA: TGTGCCAGCAGCCAAGTTACTTCCCCCAGTGGAGAGCAGTACTTC. Translated, it gives CASSQVTSPSGEQYF.

This clone was counted once. V and J are TRBV4-3 and TRBJ1-5, with D maybe TRBD1 (5 bases). Germline assignment: CDR1 LGHNA and CDR2 YSLEER. V gave up 3 bases and J gave up 6 bases, with 21 bases separating them. This CDR3 region has 17 residues. Here the CDR3 reads CASSHKYRTGRSQPQHF. The CDR3 nucleotides read TGCGCCAGCAGCCATAAATATAGAACAGGACGCTCTCAGCCCCAGCATTTT.

V and J are TRBV25-1 and TRBJ2-7; 12 bases are shared with TRBD2. V lost 5 bases and J lost 3; bases outside the gene matches: 14. The CDR3 is 18 amino acids. CDR1 is MGHDK and CDR2 is SYGVNS in the germline V gene. CDR3 sequence reads: CASSPLAGGRNQHYEQYF. The CDR3 DNA reads TGTGCCAGCAGTCCCCTAGCGGGAGGGCGAAATCAGCACTACGAGCAGTACTTC.